These 19 T cell receptor beta chains came from one sample sequenced in a study of CD8+CD57+ T cells in acquired aplastic anemia. Genomic DNA served as template for TCR beta VDJ and CDR3 profiling. MiXCR, run by TCRdb on the reads, gives a single entry per CDR3 protein. The sample carries 150,000 to 200,000 distinct CDR3 sequences, more than 40% recorded once. Patients chosen for sequencing had CD8+CD57+ cells that had expanded, as shown by flow cytometry. The sequenced material came from sorted CD4+, CD8+, or CD8+CD57+ T cells (not recorded which) from PBMCs. These receptors were obtained from a human donor with aplastic anemia.

In the case of this clonotype: This may be a read error, as it is one base from a much larger clone. The V call is TRBV6-1, the J call TRBJ2-1; possibly TRBD1 for D (5 bases). CDR1 MNHNS and CDR2 SASEGT come from the germline V gene. The CDR3 loop spans 12 amino acids. The CDR3 protein is CASSPPDKEQSF. The CDR3 DNA reads TGTGCCAGCAGCCCCCCGGACAAGGAGCAGTCCTTC.

This clonotype was found a few times. V gene TRBV19 combines with J gene TRBJ1-2; tentatively, D is TRBD1 (6 bases). The germline gives CDR1 LNHDA, CDR2 SQIVND (reference sequence). V was cut by 1 base and J by 0 bases, with 12 bases left in between. The CDR3 is 16 residues long. The CDR3 DNA is TGTGCCAGTAGTATAGGGGGGCAGGGAACTAACTATGGCTACACCTTC. Amino acids: CASSIGGQGTNYGYTF.

This clonotype was counted many times. The chain links TRBV12-5 to TRBJ1-5; possible D gene TRBD1, 6 bases. Germline V gives CDR1 LGHNT, CDR2 FRNRAP. The CDR3 is 15 amino acids. The germline V and J ends were trimmed by 6 bases and 5 bases, with 17 bases remaining between them. The CDR3 loop is CASGITGMRDQPQHF. CDR3 sequence (DNA): TGTGCTAGTGGAATAACAGGGATGAGAGATCAGCCCCAGCATTTT. The whole variable domain, remainder taken from reference TRBV12-5 and TRBJ1-5, is DARVTQTPRHKVTEMGQEVTMRCQPILGHNTVFWYRQTMMQGLELLAYFRNRAPLDDSGMPKDRFSAEMPDATLATLKIQPSEPRDSAVYFCASGITGMRDQPQHFGDGTRLSIL.

The CDR3 DNA follows: TGCGCCAGCAGTGAGTTGACTAGCGGCCACTACGAGCAGTACTTC. Amino acids: CASSELTSGHYEQYF. The genes are TRBV10-1 and TRBJ2-7, with 9 nucleotides matching TRBD2. V lost 1 base, J lost 3 bases, and 4 bases stayed unmatched. This CDR3 has 15 residues. Looked up from germline, CDR1 is WNHNN and CDR2 is SYGVQD (reference sequence).

V usage is TRBV11-2 and J usage is TRBJ2-1, with a possible D match to TRBD1 (5 bases). Germline CDR1 and CDR2: SGHAT and FQNNGV. This CDR3 has 14 amino acids. The V end was cut by 4 bases, the J end by 5 bases, with 12 bases between. The DNA for the CDR3 is TGTGCCAGCAGCTACCAGGGTCGGCACAATGAGCAGTTCTTC. Its protein is CASSYQGRHNEQFF.

This clonotype was recorded at least ten times. The chain employs TRBV29-1 and TRBJ2-6; D may be TRBD1 or TRBD2 (5 bases each). This CDR3 spans 15 amino acids. Trimming shortened V by 4 bases and J by 2 bases, and 12 bases separated the two germline ends. CDR1 SQVTM and CDR2 ANQGSEA come from the germline V gene. The CDR3: CSVVSRGPGANVLTF. The DNA for the CDR3 is TGCAGCGTTGTGTCGAGGGGCCCTGGGGCCAACGTCCTGACTTTC.

The V and J genes are TRBV2 and TRBJ1-2, with 7 positions matching TRBD1. Germline loops: CDR1 SNHLY, CDR2 FYNNEI. CDR3 length: 13 residues. The ends lost 6 bases at V and 5 bases at J; junction bases unmatched: 6. The CDR3 DNA reads as TGTGCCAGCAGCGGCCCAGGGGGTTATGGCTACACCTTC. This encodes CASSGPGGYGYTF.

This chain joins TRBV19 and TRBJ1-2, with 10 nucleotides matching TRBD1. Germline values: CDR1 LNHDA, CDR2 SQIVND (reference sequence). The CDR3 is 15 amino acids. Trimming removed 7 bases from V and 2 bases from J; junction bases left unmatched: 7. The CDR3 loop is CASTQTGGANYGYTF. CDR3 DNA sequence: TGTGCCAGTACCCAGACAGGGGGCGCGAACTATGGCTACACCTTC. Combining the CDR3 with reference TRBV19 and TRBJ1-2 gives the whole variable domain DGGITQSPKYLFRKEGQNVTLSCEQNLNHDAMYWYRQDPGQGLRLIYYSQIVNDFQKGDIAEGYSVSREKKESFPLTVTSAQKNPTAFYLCASTQTGGANYGYTFGSGTRLTVV.

Concerning this clonotype itself: The junction and the germline gene differ at one end; a read error may be behind it. The V gene is TRBV20-1, the J gene TRBJ2-7; D call uncertain. Germline V lookup: CDR1 DFQATT, CDR2 SNEGSKA (reference sequence). The CDR3 covers 13 residues. The CDR3 DNA follows: TGCAGTGCTCTGGGGAAACTCTCCTACGATCAGTACTTC. This encodes CSALGKLSYDQYF.

This clonotype appeared many times. J is TRBJ1-5 and V is TRBV2; D is unresolved. This CDR3 is 14 amino acids long. Germline values: CDR1 SNHLY, CDR2 FYNNEI. V lost 6 bases and J lost 0, with 9 bases in between. CDR3 sequence: CASSISVSNQPQHF. CDR3 nucleotide sequence: TGTGCCAGCAGCATATCTGTTAGCAATCAGCCCCAGCATTTT.

This clonotype was counted ten times or more. The chain employs TRBV25-1 and TRBJ1-4, with no clear D. Germline lookup yields CDR1 MGHDK and CDR2 SYGVNS. Trimming left V 3 bases short and J 6 bases short, with 8 bases between. The CDR3 is 13 amino acids. In DNA form, the CDR3 reads TGTGCCAGCAGTGACCATTATGATGAAAAACTGTTTTTT. Translating it yields CASSDHYDEKLFF.

The chain uses TRBV20-1 and TRBJ2-3, with D tentatively TRBD1 (6 bases). This CDR3 region has 15 residues. Germline assignment: CDR1 DFQATT and CDR2 SNEGSKA (reference sequence). V was shortened by 3 bases and J by 2 bases, with 15 bases between the two germline ends. CDR3 DNA: TGCAGTGCTAGTGGGGACAACGTTTACACAGATACGCAGTATTTT. Translating it yields CSASGDNVYTDTQYF.

For this clonotype: A single base separates this from a much larger clone, so it may be a read error. Written as DNA, the CDR3 is TGTGCCAGCAGTGAAAGGGGGGGTGCGGTAAATCAGCCCCAGCATTTT. This codes for CASSERGGAVNQPQHF. The V and J genes are TRBV6-1 and TRBJ1-5; weak D call: TRBD1 (6 bases). The ends were cut back, 2 bases at V and 4 bases at J, with 15 bases in the middle. In germline, CDR1 is MNHNS, CDR2 SASEGT. The CDR3 sequence is 16 residues long.

The chain employs TRBV5-6 and TRBJ1-6; perhaps TRBD1 as D (5 bases). V was pared by 4 bases and J by 5 bases, with 10 bases between. The CDR3 has 14 amino acids. Germline CDR1 is SGHDT and CDR2 is YYEEEE. The CDR3 nucleotides are TGTGCCAGCAGCCAGGGACTGGATAATTCACCCCTCCACTTT. This codes for CASSQGLDNSPLHF.

This clonotype appeared once. This chain links TRBV24-1 with TRBJ2-7; D gene ambiguous. The germline V gene encodes CDR1 KGHDR and CDR2 SFDVKD. V was pared by 1 base and J by 6 bases, with 9 bases between. The CDR3 consists of 13 residues. The DNA for the CDR3 is TGTGCCACCAGTGATTTCGGGCGAGGCGAGCAGTACTTC. Translating it yields CATSDFGRGEQYF.

This clonotype was counted at least ten times. The CDR3 loop is CASSFGDKSYEQYF. In DNA form, the CDR3 reads TGTGCCAGCAGCTTCGGCGACAAGTCCTACGAGCAGTACTTC. The rearrangement uses TRBV11-2 and TRBJ2-7; D uncertain. V was shortened by 3 bases and J by 1 base, with 10 bases between the two germline ends. In germline, CDR1 is SGHAT, CDR2 FQNNGV. The CDR3 is 14 amino acids. Using reference TRBV11-2 and TRBJ2-7 for the parts outside the CDR3, the full variable domain is EAGVAQSPRYKIIEKRQSVAFWCNPISGHATLYWYQQILGQGPKLLIQFQNNGVVDDSQLPKDRFSAERLKGVDSTLKIQPAKLEDSAVYLCASSFGDKSYEQYFGPGTRLTVT.

The chain combines TRBV2 with TRBJ1-5; D not resolved. The V gene lost 6 bases and the J gene lost 3 bases, with 6 bases spanning the gap. Germline assignment: CDR1 SNHLY and CDR2 FYNNEI. This CDR3 has 12 residues. The CDR3 protein is CASRADNQPQHF. CDR3 nucleotide sequence: TGTGCCAGCAGGGCAGACAATCAGCCCCAGCATTTT.

The chain recombines TRBV4-1 with TRBJ2-1; TRBD2 agrees at 9 bases. The CDR3 spans 15 residues. Germline V lookup: CDR1 MGHRA, CDR2 YSYEKL. The V and J ends lost 3 bases and 8 bases, in that order; junction bases with no gene match: 8. The CDR3 DNA follows: TGCGCCAGCAGCCATATTCGCGGGAGGGCCTATGAGCAGTTCTTC. Translation gives CASSHIRGRAYEQFF.

This sequence joins TRBV12-3 or TRBV12-4 and TRBJ1-1, with D perhaps TRBD1 (6 bases). V shed 6 bases and J shed 3 bases, with 11 bases lying between them. The CDR3 runs 13 residues. CDR3 residues: CASSFRGHTEAFF. The CDR3 region has the DNA TGTGCCAGCAGCTTCAGGGGACACACTGAAGCTTTCTTT.